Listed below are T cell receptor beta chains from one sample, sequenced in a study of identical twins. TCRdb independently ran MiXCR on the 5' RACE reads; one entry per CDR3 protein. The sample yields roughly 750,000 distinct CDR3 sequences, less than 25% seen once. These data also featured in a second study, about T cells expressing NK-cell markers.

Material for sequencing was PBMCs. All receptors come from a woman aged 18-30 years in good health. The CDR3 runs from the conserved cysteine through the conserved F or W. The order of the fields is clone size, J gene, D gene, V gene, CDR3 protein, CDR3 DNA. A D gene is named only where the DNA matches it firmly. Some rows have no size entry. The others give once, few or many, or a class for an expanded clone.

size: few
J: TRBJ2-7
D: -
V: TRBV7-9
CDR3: CASSLEGPDREQYF
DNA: TGTGCCAGCAGCTTAGAGGGACCGGACCGGGAGCAGTACTTC

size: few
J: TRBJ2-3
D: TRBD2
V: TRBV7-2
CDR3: CASSLKAGGPQDTQYF
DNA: TGTGCCAGCAGCTTAAAAGCGGGAGGGCCCCAAGATACGCAGTATTTT

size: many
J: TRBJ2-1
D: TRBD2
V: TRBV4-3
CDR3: CASSQVLAGRSYNEQFF
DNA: TGCGCCAGCAGCCAAGTGCTAGCGGGAAGGAGTTACAATGAGCAGTTCTTC

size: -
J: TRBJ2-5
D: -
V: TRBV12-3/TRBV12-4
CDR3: CASTDGYQETQYF
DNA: TGTGCCAGCACTGACGGGTACCAAGAGACCCAGTACTTC

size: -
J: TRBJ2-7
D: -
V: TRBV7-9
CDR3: CASSADLTYEQYF
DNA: TGTGCCAGCAGCGCGGACTTGACCTACGAGCAGTACTTC

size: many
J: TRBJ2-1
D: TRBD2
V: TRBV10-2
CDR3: CASTLAGGNEQFF
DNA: TGCGCCAGCACGCTAGCGGGGGGCAATGAGCAGTTCTTC

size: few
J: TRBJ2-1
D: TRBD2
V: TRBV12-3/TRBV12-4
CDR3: CASSIGVAGGLEQFF
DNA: TGTGCCAGCAGTATCGGAGTAGCGGGAGGGCTTGAGCAGTTCTTC

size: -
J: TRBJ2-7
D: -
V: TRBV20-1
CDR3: CSARPSHRVYEQYF
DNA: TGCAGTGCAAGGCCCAGCCACAGGGTCTACGAGCAGTACTTC

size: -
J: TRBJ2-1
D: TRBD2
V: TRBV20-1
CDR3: CSVPGLAYGNEQFF
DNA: TGCAGTGTCCCGGGACTAGCGTACGGTAATGAGCAGTTCTTC

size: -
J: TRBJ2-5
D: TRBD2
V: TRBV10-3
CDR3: CAISEGLGAYQETQYF
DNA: TGTGCCATCAGTGAGGGACTAGGGGCCTACCAAGAGACCCAGTACTTC

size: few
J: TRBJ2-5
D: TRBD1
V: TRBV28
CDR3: CASSLFKIGDRAETQYF
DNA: TGTGCCAGCAGTTTATTTAAGATAGGGGACAGGGCGGAGACCCAGTACTTC

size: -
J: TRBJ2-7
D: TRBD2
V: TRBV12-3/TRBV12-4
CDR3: CASRGSGNSYEQYF
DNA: TGTGCCAGCAGGGGTAGCGGGAATTCCTACGAGCAGTACTTC

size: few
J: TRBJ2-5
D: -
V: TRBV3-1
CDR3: CASSQGGTGYQETQYF
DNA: TGTGCCAGCAGCCAAGGAGGGACGGGCTACCAAGAGACCCAGTACTTC

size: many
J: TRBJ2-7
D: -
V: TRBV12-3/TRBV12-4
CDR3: CASSSPTIADYEQYF
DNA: TGTGCCAGCAGTTCCCCGACGATAGCGGACTACGAGCAGTACTTC

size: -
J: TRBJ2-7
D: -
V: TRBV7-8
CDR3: CASRLGLSTYEQYF
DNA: TGTGCCAGCAGACTCGGACTATCGACATACGAGCAGTACTTC

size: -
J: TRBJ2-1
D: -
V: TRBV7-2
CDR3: CASSVYASDEQFF
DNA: TGTGCCAGCAGCGTGTATGCCAGTGATGAGCAGTTCTTC

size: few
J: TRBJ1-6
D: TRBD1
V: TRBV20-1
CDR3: CSARDMTGAAPLHF
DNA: TGCAGTGCTAGAGATATGACAGGGGCCGCACCCCTCCACTTT

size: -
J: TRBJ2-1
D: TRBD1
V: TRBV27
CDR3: CASRLTGGTYNEQFF
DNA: TGTGCCAGCAGACTGACAGGGGGGACCTACAATGAGCAGTTCTTC

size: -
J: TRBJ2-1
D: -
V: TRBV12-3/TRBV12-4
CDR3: CASSGTAEQFF
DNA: TGTGCCAGCAGTGGGACGGCTGAGCAGTTCTTC

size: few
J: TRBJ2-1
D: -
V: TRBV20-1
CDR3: CSADRRGDSYNEQFF
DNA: TGCAGTGCGGACCGCAGGGGCGACTCCTACAATGAGCAGTTCTTC

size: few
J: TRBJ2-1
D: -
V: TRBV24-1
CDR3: CATSPLGGASYNEQFF
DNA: TGTGCCACCAGCCCTTTGGGGGGGGCGTCCTACAATGAGCAGTTCTTC

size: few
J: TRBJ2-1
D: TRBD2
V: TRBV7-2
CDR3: CASRPTSGSLDEQFF
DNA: TGTGCCAGCAGGCCCACTAGCGGGAGCTTAGATGAGCAGTTCTTC

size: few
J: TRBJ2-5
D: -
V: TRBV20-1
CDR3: CSATLGAGNQETQYF
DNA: TGCAGTGCTACCCTTGGGGCGGGTAACCAAGAGACCCAGTACTTC

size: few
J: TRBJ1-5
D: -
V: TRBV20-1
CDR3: CSARDRGVSNQPQHF
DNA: TGCAGTGCTAGAGATCGGGGAGTTAGCAATCAGCCCCAGCATTTT